The TCR beta chain under discussion was sequenced for a study of blood T cell repertoires in COVID-19. Study in general: Samples of COVID-19 (acute and convalescent) were obtained from the United States, Italy and Spain.

Clones were read by immunoSEQ multiplex PCR, and TCRdb kept only the in-frame ones, dropping some. Here the sample spans a few hundred thousand clones, approximately 83% being singletons. Germline CDR1 LGHDT, CDR2 YNNKEL (reference sequence). The length of the CDR3 is 15 residues. The trim removed 4 bases at V and 10 bases at J, leaving 9 bases unmatched. Specimen: peripheral blood. The source is a woman aged 45-60 years with acute or convalescent COVID-19. This chain joins TRBV3-1 (or the pseudogene TRBV3-2) and TRBJ2-1; 11 bases are shared with TRBD2. The CDR3, as DNA: TGTGCCAGCAGCCCGGGACTAGCGGCAGGTGCCGAGCAGTTCTTC. It codes for CASSPGLAAGAEQFF.